Listed here are 18 T cell receptor beta chains from one sample, sequenced in a study of T cells in Graves' hyperthyroidism and ophthalmopathy. What was amplified from RNA transcripts were TCR beta CDR3 regions. First-round RT-PCR targeting the TCR CDR3 was performed with the HTBI primer set. MiXCR was run by TCRdb on the multiplex PCR reads, yielding one entry per CDR3 protein. In the table there are under 550,000 distinct CDR3 sequences, roughly an eighth of which are singletons. The specimen sequenced was blood. Receptor source: a woman between 18 and 30 years old with Graves' hyperthyroidism.

This clonotype was counted many times. V gene TRBV28 combines with J gene TRBJ1-5; 7 bases align to TRBD1. The V segment lost 4 bases and the J segment 0 bases; nucleotides outside the gene matches: 6. Germline V gene data show CDR1 as MDHEN and CDR2 as SYDVKM. The CDR3 runs 16 residues. The CDR3 protein is CASSSWTGNSNQPQHF. DNA for the CDR3: TGTGCCAGCAGTTCGTGGACAGGTAATAGCAATCAGCCCCAGCATTTT.

The V gene is TRBV19, the J gene TRBJ1-1, with 7 bases matching TRBD1. Germline V gene data show CDR1 as LNHDA and CDR2 as SQIVND (reference sequence). The CDR3 totals 15 residues. J was trimmed by 0 bases and V by 5 bases; bases with no gene match: 6. The CDR3 loop reads CASSGAGGMNTEAFF. The CDR3 bases are TGTGCCAGTAGTGGGGCAGGGGGTATGAACACTGAAGCTTTCTTT.

There are many counts of this clonotype. This chain joins TRBV5-1 and TRBJ2-2; D unclear. The germline gives CDR1 SGHRS, CDR2 YFSETQ. The ends were cut back, 0 bases at V and 3 bases at J, with 6 bases in the middle. This CDR3 comprises 14 residues. In nucleotides, the CDR3 is TGCGCCAGCAGCTTGGGTCAAGACACCGGGGAGCTGTTTTTT. It translates to CASSLGQDTGELFF.

The rearrangement joins TRBV20-1 to TRBJ1-5; TRBD1 matches 11 bases. The CDR3 length is 15 residues. The V segment lost 5 bases and the J segment 4 bases; nucleotides outside the gene matches: 7. Germline V gene lookup returns CDR1 DFQATT and CDR2 SNEGSKA (reference sequence). The CDR3 reads CSAERTGGLNQPQHF. CDR3 DNA: TGCAGTGCTGAGCGGACAGGGGGCCTAAATCAGCCCCAGCATTTT.

This clonotype has a count of ten or more. The chain is built from TRBV18 and TRBJ2-3, with D possibly matching TRBD1 (6 bases). V was cut by 4 bases and J by 2 bases, with 16 bases left in between. CDR3 length: 16 amino acids. Germline V gene data show CDR1 as KGHSH and CDR2 as LQKENI. The DNA of the CDR3 is TGTGCCAGCTCACTTCAACAGGGCCCATACACAGATACGCAGTATTTT. As protein: CASSLQQGPYTDTQYF.

This clonotype was counted ten times or more. The gene calls are TRBV24-1 and TRBJ2-3; perhaps TRBD2 as D (6 bases). The CDR3 spans 20 residues. In germline, CDR1 is KGHDR, CDR2 SFDVKD. The ends were cut back, 1 base at V and 0 bases at J, with 22 bases in the middle. The CDR3 DNA reads as TGTGCCACCAGTGATTTACTATCGGGGGAGACCGTGGAGAGCACAGATACGCAGTATTTT. It specifies CATSDLLSGETVESTDTQYF.

The table lists this clonotype with many counts. The chain couples TRBV6-2 or TRBV6-3 to TRBJ1-5, with 7 nucleotides matching TRBD1. This CDR3 region has 14 residues. The germline V gene has CDR1 MNHEY and CDR2 SVGEGT. The V and J ends lost 6 bases and 3 bases, in that order; junction bases with no gene match: 5. The CDR3 loop is CASRGGTANQPQHF. DNA for the CDR3: TGTGCCAGCAGAGGTGGGACAGCCAATCAGCCCCAGCATTTT.

V and J are TRBV11-1 and TRBJ1-6, with D perhaps TRBD1 (6 bases). Per the germline V gene, CDR1 is SGHAT and CDR2 is FQDESV (reference sequence). This CDR3 contains 15 residues. Trimming shortened V by 5 bases and J by 7 bases, and 15 bases separated the two germline ends. CDR3 in DNA: TGTGCCAGCAGCCGGCAGGGGTTGAGGAATTCACCCCTCCACTTT. Protein: CASSRQGLRNSPLHF.

This clonotype has a count of ten or more. V is TRBV2 and J is TRBJ2-1; no firm D call. V dropped 3 bases and J dropped 4 bases, with 7 bases sitting between them. The germline V gene has CDR1 SNHLY and CDR2 FYNNEI. This CDR3 has 13 residues. This CDR3 is CASSDAGYNEQFF. The CDR3 coding sequence is TGTGCCAGCAGTGATGCCGGATACAATGAGCAGTTCTTC. Combining the CDR3 with reference TRBV2 and TRBJ2-1 gives the whole variable domain EPEVTQTPSHQVTQMGQEVILRCVPISNHLYFYWYRQILGQKVEFLVSFYNNEISEKSEIFDDQFSVERPDGSNFTLKIRSTKLEDSAMYFCASSDAGYNEQFFGPGTRLTVL.

The rearrangement uses TRBV5-1 and TRBJ2-1; 7 nucleotides align to TRBD2. The J segment lost 7 bases and the V segment lost 4 bases, leaving 5 bases of the junction unmatched. CDR3 length: 13 residues. The V gene's germline CDR1 is SGHRS and CDR2 YFSETQ. The CDR3 loop reads CASSRDSGNEQFF. Here the CDR3 DNA reads TGCGCCAGCAGCCGAGATAGCGGGAATGAGCAGTTCTTC.

V and J are TRBV28 and TRBJ1-1, with a tentative D call TRBD1 (6 bases). V dropped 4 bases and J dropped 3 bases, with 15 bases sitting between them. Germline lookup yields CDR1 MDHEN and CDR2 SYDVKM. This CDR3 comprises 15 residues. CDR3 amino acids: CASSWGTGWDTEAFF. CDR3 sequence (DNA): TGTGCCAGCAGTTGGGGAACAGGGTGGGACACTGAAGCTTTCTTT.

This clonotype was counted at least ten times. The CDR3 DNA sequence: TGTGCCATCAGCCTTAATCCGATACAGCCTGGTGAGCAGTTCTTC. It yields the protein CAISLNPIQPGEQFF. J is TRBJ2-1 and V is TRBV10-3; no firm D call. This CDR3 is built from 15 residues. Germline CDR1 is ENHRY and CDR2 is SYGVKD. Trimming cost V 6 bases and J 9 bases, with 21 bases left between them.

The V gene is TRBV6-2 or TRBV6-3, the J gene TRBJ2-5, with D unclear. This CDR3 comprises 16 residues. Trimming stripped 1 base from V and 5 bases from J, with 17 bases between. Germline V gene data show CDR1 as MNHEY and CDR2 as SVGEGT. The CDR3 sequence is CASSYLGSPSWETQYF. The CDR3 DNA sequence: TGTGCCAGCAGTTACTTGGGTTCTCCCTCATGGGAGACCCAGTACTTC.

Many counts were recorded for this clonotype. The chain is built from TRBV2 and TRBJ2-1; TRBD2 aligns across 7 bases. Germline CDR1 reads SNHLY; CDR2 reads FYNNEI. Trimming cost V 7 bases and J 2 bases; bases outside gene matches: 11. The CDR3 contains 16 residues. The CDR3 here is CASTPEGGSTYNEQFF. CDR3 nucleotides: TGTGCCAGCACCCCGGAGGGCGGGAGCACCTACAATGAGCAGTTCTTC. The whole variable domain, remainder taken from reference TRBV2 and TRBJ2-1, is EPEVTQTPSHQVTQMGQEVILRCVPISNHLYFYWYRQILGQKVEFLVSFYNNEISEKSEIFDDQFSVERPDGSNFTLKIRSTKLEDSAMYFCASTPEGGSTYNEQFFGPGTRLTVL.

The chain combines TRBV7-9 with TRBJ1-4; no clear D gene. The germline V and J ends were trimmed by 5 bases and 0 bases, with 13 bases remaining between them. Germline V gene sequence: CDR1 SEHNR, CDR2 FQNEAQ (reference sequence). This CDR3 is built from 16 residues. For the CDR3, the DNA is TGTGCCAGCAGCCATCGGGTACCCACAACTAATGAAAAACTGTTTTTT. Protein sequence: CASSHRVPTTNEKLFF. The whole variable domain, filled in from reference TRBV7-9 and TRBJ1-4, reads DTGVSQNPRHKITKRGQNVTFRCDPISEHNRLYWYRQTLGQGPEFLTYFQNEAQLEKSRLLSDRFSAERPKGSFSTLEIQRTEQGDSAMYLCASSHRVPTTNEKLFFGSGTQLSVL.

In this sample, this clonotype turned up many times. The chain combines TRBV30 with TRBJ1-2; 7 nucleotides agree with TRBD1. Germline V gives CDR1 GTSNPN, CDR2 SVGIG (reference sequence). The CDR3 loop spans 15 amino acids. Trimming cost V 4 bases and J 2 bases; bases outside gene matches: 10. CDR3 residues: CAWTYRGGRNYGYTF. The CDR3 coding sequence is TGTGCCTGGACCTACCGAGGGGGCAGGAACTATGGCTACACCTTC.

The chain recombines TRBV7-2 with TRBJ2-6; the D call may be TRBD1 or TRBD2 (5 bases each). The germline V gene has CDR1 SGHTA and CDR2 FQGNSA. CDR3 length: 17 residues. With 4 bases removed from V and 2 bases from J, the gap between germline ends came to 15 bases. CDR3 sequence: CASSSLTRGPGANVLTF. The CDR3 DNA follows: TGTGCCAGCAGCTCCTTGACGAGGGGTCCTGGGGCCAACGTCCTGACTTTC.

This clonotype was counted ten times or more. V usage is TRBV10-3 and J usage is TRBJ1-1; D is ambiguous. V was pared by 1 base and J by 7 bases, with 4 bases between. This CDR3 comprises 11 residues. CDR1 ENHRY and CDR2 SYGVKD come from the germline V gene. This CDR3 is CAISEYGEAFF. CDR3 bases: TGTGCCATCAGTGAGTACGGTGAAGCTTTCTTT.